This TCR beta chain was recorded in a study of beta chain features in type 1 diabetes. Sequenced material consisted of expressed TCRB transcripts (all of the isolated RNA was reverse transcribed). Clones were read by immunoSEQ multiplex PCR, and TCRdb kept only the in-frame ones, dropping some. The sample records around 340,000 clones, 15% to 20% being singletons. V lost 10 bases and J lost 5, with 18 bases in between. CDR3 length: 13 amino acids. Germline CDR1 MNHEY, CDR2 SVGAGI. V usage is TRBV6-5 and J usage is TRBJ2-7; the D gene is possibly TRBD2 (7 bases). This sequence originates from a woman under 30 in good health. Source material: naive CD4+ T cells from blood. The CDR3: CATLLEGGDEQYF. DNA for the CDR3: TGTGCCACCCTTCTCGAGGGGGGGGACGAGCAGTACTTC.